A selection of T cell receptor beta chains follows, all from one sample in a study of blood T cell repertoires in COVID-19. Assay: immunoSEQ multiplex PCR; the TCRdb copy retains only in-frame clones and omits some. The sample yields roughly 230,000 clones, approximately 92% seen once. The sequenced material came from peripheral blood. The receptors here all came from a middle-aged woman who had recovered from COVID-19. The CDR3 runs from the conserved cysteine through the conserved F or W. The order of the fields is J gene, V gene, D gene, clone size, CDR3 DNA, CDR3 protein. The D gene is left open where the match is weak. The size of a clone is reported for some rows only, either as once, few or many, or as a class for expanded clones.

>TRBJ1-5|TRBV5-5|NA|few
TGTGCCAGCAGCTTGGTTGCGGGGAGGGGCAATCAGCCCCAGCATTTT
CASSLVAGRGNQPQHF
>TRBJ2-1|TRBV7-6|NA|NA
TGTGCCAGCAGCTTAAATCCTTTTAGAGGCTCCTACAATGAGCAGTTCTTC
CASSLNPFRGSYNEQFF
>TRBJ1-3|TRBV6-1|NA|NA
TGTGCCAGCAGTGACCAGACAGGTGGAAACACCATATATTTT
CASSDQTGGNTIYF
>TRBJ1-1|TRBV12-5|TRBD1|NA
TGTGCTAGTGGTTTGGGTTCAGGGGGCTTGGGCACTGAAGCTTTCTTT
CASGLGSGGLGTEAFF
>TRBJ1-2|TRBV6-5|NA|NA
TGTGCCAGCAGCCTGAACAGGGAAGGGGGCTATGGCTACACCTTC
CASSLNREGGYGYTF
>TRBJ2-1|TRBV5-4|TRBD2|NA
TGTGCCAGCAGCTTGGAGTTTGGGACTAACTCCTACAATGAGCAGTTCTTC
CASSLEFGTNSYNEQFF
>TRBJ2-1|TRBV7-9|NA|NA
TGTGCCAGCAGCACTACTAGTTACAATGAGCAGTTCTTC
CASSTTSYNEQFF
>TRBJ2-1|TRBV24-1|NA|NA
TGTGCCACCAGTGATTCCGGGTTTGAGCAGTTCTTC
CATSDSGFEQFF
>TRBJ2-5|TRBV5-1|NA|once
TGCGCCAGCAGCTTGGCCATGGAGACCCAGTACTTC
CASSLAMETQYF
>TRBJ2-6|TRBV5-4|NA|once
TGTGCCAGCACTGTGTTTTCTGGGGCCAACGTCCTGACTTTC
CASTVFSGANVLTF
>TRBJ2-3|TRBV30|NA|once
TGTGCCCGCTCAGGGGCAGATACGCAGTATTTT
CARSGADTQYF
>TRBJ1-5|TRBV7-2|NA|NA
TGTGCCAGCAGCGGCCAGGGTCAGCCCCAGCATTTT
CASSGQGQPQHF
>TRBJ2-5|TRBV11-2|TRBD2|NA
TGTGCCAGCAGCTTAGTAGCGGGGGTCCAGACCCAGTACTTC
CASSLVAGVQTQYF
>TRBJ1-5|TRBV3-1/TRBV3-2|TRBD1|NA
TGTGCCAGCAGCCAGAGACCAGGGGGCCTTAGCAATCAGCCCCAGCATTTT
CASSQRPGGLSNQPQHF
>TRBJ1-3|TRBV10-3|NA|once
TGTGCCATCAGTGACGGGGCTGGAAACACCATATATTTT
CAISDGAGNTIYF
>TRBJ1-2|TRBV24-1|TRBD1|NA
TGTGCCACCAGTGATAATAAGGGACAGGGAATTCGGACCTTC
CATSDNKGQGIRTF
>TRBJ1-6|TRBV27|NA|NA
TGTGCCAGCAGCCCATCTGAGCGAGCTCTTGGTTCACCCCTCCACTTT
CASSPSERALGSPLHF
>TRBJ1-4|TRBV2|TRBD1|NA
TGTGCCAGCAGCAGCGACAGGGGGAATGAAAAACTGTTTTTT
CASSSDRGNEKLFF
>TRBJ1-1|TRBV9|NA|NA
TGTGCCAGCAGCGTAGGAGGGAGTGACACTGAAGCTTTCTTT
CASSVGGSDTEAFF
>TRBJ1-5|TRBV5-8|TRBD1|NA
TGTGCCAGCAGCTCGGGACAGGGGACTCCATGGCCCCAGCATTTT
CASSSGQGTPWPQHF